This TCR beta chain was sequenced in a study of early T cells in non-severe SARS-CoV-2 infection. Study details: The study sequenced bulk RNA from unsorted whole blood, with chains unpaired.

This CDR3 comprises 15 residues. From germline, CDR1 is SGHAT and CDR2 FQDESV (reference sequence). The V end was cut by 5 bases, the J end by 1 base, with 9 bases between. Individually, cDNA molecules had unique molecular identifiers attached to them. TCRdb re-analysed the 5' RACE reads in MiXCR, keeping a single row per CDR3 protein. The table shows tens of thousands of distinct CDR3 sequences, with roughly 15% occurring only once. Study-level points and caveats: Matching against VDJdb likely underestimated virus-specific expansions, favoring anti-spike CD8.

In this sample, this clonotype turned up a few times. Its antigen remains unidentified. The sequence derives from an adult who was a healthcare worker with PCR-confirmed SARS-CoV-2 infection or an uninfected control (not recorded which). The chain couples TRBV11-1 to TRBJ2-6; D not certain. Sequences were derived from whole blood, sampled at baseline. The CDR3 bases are TGTGCCAGCAGCGTCAGGTTGTCTGGGGCCAACGTCCTGACTTTC. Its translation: CASSVRLSGANVLTF.